This T cell receptor beta chain was identified in a study of T cell repertoires in cytomegalovirus infection. Across the study: Public TCR beta signature analysis indicated the presence of both CMV infection and matching HLA type.

CDR1 SEHNR and CDR2 FQNEAQ come from the germline V gene (reference sequence). Trimming stripped 3 bases from V and 8 bases from J, with 19 bases between. This CDR3 is 15 amino acids long. Study-wide results and limits: The study found HLA-C-restricted CMV-specific TCR beta clonotypes dominating the ex vivo response.

One entry per CDR3 protein, called by TCRdb with MiXCR from the reads. The repertoire holds more than 400,000 distinct CDR3 sequences, with about 30% as singletons. Many counts were recorded for this clonotype. Its cognate antigen is unknown. The receptor's source is a human donor in good health (CMV status not recorded). Some clones in this sample may be carry-over from other donors' samples. Input material: PBMCs. This sequence joins TRBV7-9 and TRBJ1-2; D call uncertain. The CDR3 sequence is CASSFVMQVGVGYTF. The CDR3 nucleotides are TGTGCCAGCAGCTTCGTGATGCAGGTTGGGGTAGGCTACACCTTC.